This T cell receptor (beta chain) was recorded in a study of cytomegalovirus exposure and HLA in healthy donors. Overall study: Assignment to the Caucasian-associated ancestry cluster applied to 81% of the approximately 360 genotyped donors. Study findings and constraints: A later analysis associated 16,000 or so TCR beta sequences with HLA alleles at a 0.05 false discovery rate.

The PCR had 60 Vbeta and 13 Jbeta primers. This table comes from immunoSEQ multiplex PCR, and its TCRdb copy is limited to in-frame clones, with some not included. This sample yields 150,000 to 200,000 clones, of which approximately 70% are seen a single time; around 7% belongs to the top ten. Healthy bone marrow donors formed the donor group. Remarks on this clone: Its antigen remains unknown.

The TCR sequence derives from a man aged 35 to 55 in good health and CMV-seropositive. Material: PBMCs.

Here the CDR3 DNA reads TGTGCCAGCAGCCCACAGGGAGGGACTTGGAATGGCTACACCTTC. Amino acids: CASSPQGGTWNGYTF. V is TRBV9 and J is TRBJ1-2, with TRBD1 as a possible D gene (6 bases). V was trimmed by 4 bases and J by 6 bases, leaving 19 bases between them. This CDR3 comprises 15 residues. Germline V CDR1 and CDR2: SGDLS, YYNGEE.